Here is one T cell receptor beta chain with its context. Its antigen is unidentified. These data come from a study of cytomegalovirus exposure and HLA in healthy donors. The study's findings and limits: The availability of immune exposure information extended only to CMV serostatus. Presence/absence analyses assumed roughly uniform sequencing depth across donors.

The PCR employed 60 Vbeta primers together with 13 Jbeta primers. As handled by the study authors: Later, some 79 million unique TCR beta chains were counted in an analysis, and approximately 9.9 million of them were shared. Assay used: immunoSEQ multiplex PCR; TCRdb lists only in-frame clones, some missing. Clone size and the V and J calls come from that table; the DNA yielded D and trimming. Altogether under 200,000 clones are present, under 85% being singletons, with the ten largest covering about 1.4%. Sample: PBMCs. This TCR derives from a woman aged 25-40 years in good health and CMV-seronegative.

CDR3 residues: CAWSSGGDEQFF. In nucleotides, the CDR3 is TGTGCCTGGTCCTCTGGGGGCGATGAGCAGTTCTTC. This sequence joins TRBV30 and TRBJ2-1, with a tentative D call TRBD1 (6 bases). Trimming left V 5 bases short and J 8 bases short, with 13 bases between. CDR3 size: 12 residues. Per germline, CDR1 GTSNPN and CDR2 SVGIG (reference sequence). Full variable domain (remainder filled in from reference TRBV30 and TRBJ2-1): SQTIHQWPATLVQPVGSPLSLECTVEGTSNPNLYWYRQAAGRGLQLLFYSVGIGQISSEVPQNLSASRPQDRQFILSSKKLLLSDSGFYLCAWSSGGDEQFFGPGTRLTVL.